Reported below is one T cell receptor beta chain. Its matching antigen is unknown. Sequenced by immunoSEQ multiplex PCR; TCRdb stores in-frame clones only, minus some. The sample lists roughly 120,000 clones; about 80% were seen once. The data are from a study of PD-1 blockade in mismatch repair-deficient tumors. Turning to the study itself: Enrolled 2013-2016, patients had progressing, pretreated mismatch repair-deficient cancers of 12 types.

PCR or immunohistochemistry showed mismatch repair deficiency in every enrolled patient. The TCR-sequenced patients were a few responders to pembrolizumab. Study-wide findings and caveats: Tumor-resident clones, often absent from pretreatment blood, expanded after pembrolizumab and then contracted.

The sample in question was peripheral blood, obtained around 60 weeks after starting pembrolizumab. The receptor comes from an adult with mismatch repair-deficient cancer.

CDR3 nucleotides: TGTGCCAGCAGCTCGGGACTAGCCGGGTACGAGCAGTACTTC. It yields the protein CASSSGLAGYEQYF. The chain links TRBV13 to TRBJ2-7; 9 nucleotides align to TRBD2. The CDR3 covers 14 residues. The junction had 5 bases not matched to a gene; V was cut back by 4 bases and J by 4 bases. Germline V gene lookup returns CDR1 PRHDT and CDR2 FYEKMQ (reference sequence).